This entry concerns a single T cell receptor beta chain. TEMRA cells were enriched by FACS, while CD8+ and CD4+ T cells were obtained through a negative isolation that was performed magnetically. This sample was taken from a study of CD8 T cells in Susac syndrome. Germline V gene sequence: CDR1 KGHSH, CDR2 LQKENI. Unmatched junction bases numbered 3, after V lost 0 bases and J lost 3 bases. The CDR3 runs to 15 residues. Random-hexamer reverse transcription was applied to roughly 0.45 to 1 ug RNA. By means of immunoSEQ multiplex PCR, TCR beta CDR3 spanning 54 Vbeta and 13 Jbeta underwent amplification. MiXCR, applied by TCRdb to the immunoSEQ multiplex PCR reads, yields one record per CDR3 protein. The sample records approximately 200,000 distinct CDR3 sequences, about 94% being singletons.

V usage is TRBV18 and J usage is TRBJ2-5, with 8 bases aligning to TRBD1. This clonotype was obtained from a human donor with multiple sclerosis. Sequencing used CD4+ T cells from PBMCs. In nucleotides, the CDR3 is TGTGCCAGCTCACCACCTGAGACAGGGGAAGAGACCCAGTACTTC. It encodes CASSPPETGEETQYF.